Each of the 10 T cell receptor beta chains below was sequenced from the same sample in a study of TIL therapy for anti-PD-1-resistant metastatic lung cancer. Time point specified: pre-treatment sample, taken before nivolumab and TIL therapy. Sequencing used immunoSEQ v3. The assay was immunoSEQ multiplex PCR, and TCRdb's table has in-frame clones only and misses some. The sample shows about 52,000 clones, around 80% of them seen only once. Sequenced material: blood, taken at baseline. The receptors shown here come from a woman aged 30 to 85 with non-small cell lung cancer.

The chain combines TRBV15 with TRBJ2-7, with 9 bases fitting TRBD2. Germline values: CDR1 LNHNV, CDR2 YYDKDF (reference sequence). The CDR3 covers 17 residues. Losses at the gene ends were 3 bases for V and 2 bases for J; bases not matched to a gene: 11. This CDR3 is CATSSLYGREGPYEQYF. The CDR3 nucleotides read TGTGCCACCAGCAGCTTATACGGGCGGGAGGGCCCCTACGAGCAGTACTTC. Filled out from reference TRBV15 and TRBJ2-7, the complete variable domain reads DAMVIQNPRYQVTQFGKPVTLSCSQTLNHNVMYWYQQKSSQAPKLLFHYYDKDFNNEADTPDNFQSRRPNTSFCFLDIRSPGLGDTAMYLCATSSLYGREGPYEQYFGPGTRLTVT.

The chain carries TRBV6-5 and TRBJ2-3; D is unresolved. V lost 0 bases to trimming and J lost 8 bases, with 9 bases between them. The CDR3 runs 13 residues. Germline-derived CDR1 and CDR2 are MNHEY and SVGAGI. The CDR3 spells CASSYSHIPTQYF. The CDR3 DNA sequence: TGTGCCAGCAGTTACTCCCACATCCCTACGCAGTATTTT.

The CDR3 nucleotides are TGTGCCTGGGGGGCTCGGACAGGGGGAAGTCAGCCCCAGCATTTT. Translating gives CAWGARTGGSQPQHF. The chain has TRBV30 and TRBJ1-5, with 10 bases that match TRBD1. The CDR3 extends over 15 amino acids. Germline V gives CDR1 GTSNPN, CDR2 SVGIG (reference sequence). Trimming cost V 5 bases and J 6 bases; bases outside gene matches: 10.

V usage is TRBV30 and J usage is TRBJ2-5; the match to TRBD1 covers 7 bases. Germline V gene lookup returns CDR1 GTSNPN and CDR2 SVGIG (reference sequence). The CDR3 has 14 residues. With V trimmed by 0 bases and J by 3 bases, 4 bases remained unmatched. This CDR3 reads CAWSVTGQEETQYF. CDR3 DNA sequence: TGTGCCTGGAGTGTAACTGGACAGGAAGAGACCCAGTACTTC.

The V call is TRBV9, the J call TRBJ2-3; the D is unclear. CDR1 is SGDLS, CDR2 YYNGEE, per germline. This CDR3 has 14 residues. V was shortened by 0 bases and J by 4 bases, with 9 bases between the two germline ends. The CDR3 here is CASSVEDYADTQYF. CDR3 nucleotide sequence: TGTGCCAGCAGCGTAGAGGATTATGCAGATACGCAGTATTTT.

This clone has a handful of counts. The chain uses TRBV19 and TRBJ2-7; possible D gene TRBD2, 6 bases. From germline, CDR1 is LNHDA and CDR2 SQIVND (reference sequence). V lost 8 bases, J lost 2 bases, and 13 bases lay in between. The CDR3 loop spans 13 amino acids. Here the CDR3 DNA reads TGTGCCAGTTGGGGAGGTGGGACCTACGAGCAGTACTTC. Protein sequence: CASWGGGTYEQYF.

The gene calls are TRBV11-2 and TRBJ2-3; D remains ambiguous. The CDR3 is made up of 13 amino acids. Per the germline V gene, CDR1 is SGHAT and CDR2 is FQNNGV. V shed 5 bases and J shed 2 bases, with 8 bases lying between them. DNA for the CDR3: TGTGCCAGCAGCACAGAGAACACAGATACGCAGTATTTT. As protein: CASSTENTDTQYF.

V is TRBV6-5 and J is TRBJ1-1; 7 nucleotides agree with TRBD1. Trimming removed 7 bases from V and 6 bases from J; junction bases left unmatched: 8. This CDR3 spans 13 amino acids. The germline CDR1 and CDR2 sequences are MNHEY and SVGAGI. CDR3 in amino acids: CASTLPGGSEAFF. Here the CDR3 DNA reads TGTGCCAGCACCCTACCAGGGGGATCTGAAGCTTTCTTT.

The chain combines TRBV7-2 with TRBJ2-7; 12 positions agree with TRBD1. V lost 3 bases and J lost 5; bases outside the gene matches: 5. The CDR3 runs to 15 residues. Germline lookup yields CDR1 SGHTA and CDR2 FQGNSA. CDR3 loop: CASSLGQGAWNEQYF. CDR3 in DNA: TGTGCCAGCAGCTTGGGACAGGGGGCTTGGAACGAGCAGTACTTC. Together with reference TRBV7-2 and TRBJ2-7, the CDR3 gives the full variable domain: GAGVSQSPSNKVTEKGKDVELRCDPISGHTALYWYRQSLGQGLEFLIYFQGNSAPDKSGLPSDRFSAERTGGSVSTLTIQRTQQEDSAVYLCASSLGQGAWNEQYFGPGTRLTVT.

This clone was seen only once. The chain carries TRBV11-3 and TRBJ2-7, with D possibly being TRBD2 (6 bases). The CDR3 runs 14 residues. Germline CDR1 SGHNT, CDR2 YENEEA. Trimming stripped 5 bases from V and 2 bases from J, with 13 bases between. This CDR3 is CASSPRGGTYEQYF. CDR3 nucleotide sequence: TGTGCCAGCAGCCCTAGGGGCGGGACCTACGAGCAGTACTTC.